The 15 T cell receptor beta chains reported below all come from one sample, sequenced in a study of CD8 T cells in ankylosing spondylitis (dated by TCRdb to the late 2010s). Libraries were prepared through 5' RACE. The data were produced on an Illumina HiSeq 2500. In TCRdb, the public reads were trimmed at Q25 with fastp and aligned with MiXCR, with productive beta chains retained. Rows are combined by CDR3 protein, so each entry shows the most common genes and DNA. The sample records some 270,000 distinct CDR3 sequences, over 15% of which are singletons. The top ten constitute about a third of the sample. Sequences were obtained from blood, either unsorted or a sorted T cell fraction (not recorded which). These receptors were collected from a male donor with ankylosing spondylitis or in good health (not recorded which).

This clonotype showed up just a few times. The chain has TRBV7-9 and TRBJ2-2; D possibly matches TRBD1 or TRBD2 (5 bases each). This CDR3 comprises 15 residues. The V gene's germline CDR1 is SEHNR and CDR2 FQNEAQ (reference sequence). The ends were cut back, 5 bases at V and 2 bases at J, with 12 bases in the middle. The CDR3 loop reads CASSHQGPNTGELFF. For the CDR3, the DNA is TGTGCCAGCAGCCATCAGGGACCTAACACCGGGGAGCTGTTTTTT.

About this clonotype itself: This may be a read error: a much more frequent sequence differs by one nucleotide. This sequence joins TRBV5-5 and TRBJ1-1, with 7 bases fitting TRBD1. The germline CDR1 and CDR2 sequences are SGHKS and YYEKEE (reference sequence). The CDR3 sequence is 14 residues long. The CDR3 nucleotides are TGTGTCAGCAGCTCACAGGGGATTAGTACTGAAGCTTTCTTT. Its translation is CVSSSQGISTEAFF.

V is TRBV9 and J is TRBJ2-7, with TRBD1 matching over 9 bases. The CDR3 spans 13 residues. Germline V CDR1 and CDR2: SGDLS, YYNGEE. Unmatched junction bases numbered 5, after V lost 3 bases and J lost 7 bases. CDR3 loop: CASSAWDRDEQYF. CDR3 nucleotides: TGTGCCAGCAGCGCCTGGGACAGGGATGAGCAGTACTTC.

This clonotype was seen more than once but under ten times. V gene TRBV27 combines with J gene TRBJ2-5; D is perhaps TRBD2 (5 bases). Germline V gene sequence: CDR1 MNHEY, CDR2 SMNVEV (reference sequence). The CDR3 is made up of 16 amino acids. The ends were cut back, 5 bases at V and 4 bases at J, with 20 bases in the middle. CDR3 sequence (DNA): TGTGCCAGCAGTCCAATTCCCCAAGGGAGCGGAGAGACCCAGTACTTC. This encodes CASSPIPQGSGETQYF.

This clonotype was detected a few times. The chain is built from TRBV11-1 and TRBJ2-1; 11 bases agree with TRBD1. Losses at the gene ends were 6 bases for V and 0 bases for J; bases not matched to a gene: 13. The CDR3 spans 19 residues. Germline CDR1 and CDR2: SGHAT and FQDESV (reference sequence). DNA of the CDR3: TGTGCCAGCAGTCAGCCGGGACAGGGGGAGGTTCGCTCCTACAATGAGCAGTTCTTC. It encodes CASSQPGQGEVRSYNEQFF.

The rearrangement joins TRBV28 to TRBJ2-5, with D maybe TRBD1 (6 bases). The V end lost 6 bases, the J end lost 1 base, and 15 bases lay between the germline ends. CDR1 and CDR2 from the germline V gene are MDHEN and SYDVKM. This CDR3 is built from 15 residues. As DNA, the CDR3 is TGTGCCAGCAGCCCAACAGGGACCGCCCAAGAGACCCAGTACTTC. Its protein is CASSPTGTAQETQYF. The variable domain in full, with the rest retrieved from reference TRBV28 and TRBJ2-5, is DVKVTQSSRYLVKRTGEKVFLECVQDMDHENMFWYRQDPGLGLRLIYFSYDVKMKEKGDIPEGYSVSREKKERFSLILESASTNQTSMYLCASSPTGTAQETQYFGPGTRLLVL.

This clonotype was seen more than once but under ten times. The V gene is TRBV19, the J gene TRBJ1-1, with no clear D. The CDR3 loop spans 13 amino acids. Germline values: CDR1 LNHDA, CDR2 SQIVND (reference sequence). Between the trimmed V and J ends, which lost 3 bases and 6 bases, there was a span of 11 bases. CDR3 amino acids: CASSITDGAEAFF. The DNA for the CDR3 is TGTGCCAGTAGTATTACGGATGGCGCTGAAGCTTTCTTT.

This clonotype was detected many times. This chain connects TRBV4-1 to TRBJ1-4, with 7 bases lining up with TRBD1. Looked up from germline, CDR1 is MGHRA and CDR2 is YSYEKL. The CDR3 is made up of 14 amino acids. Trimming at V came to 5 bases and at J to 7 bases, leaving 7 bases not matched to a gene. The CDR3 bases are TGCGCCAGCAGCAATCGACAGGGTAGTGAAAAACTGTTTTTT. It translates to CASSNRQGSEKLFF.

The CDR3 DNA is TGTGCCAGCTCACCGGTACAGGGCACCGGGGAGCTGTTTTTT. It codes for CASSPVQGTGELFF. This chain joins TRBV18 and TRBJ2-2, with a possible D match to TRBD1 (6 bases). The V gene's germline CDR1 is KGHSH and CDR2 LQKENI. Trimming left V 3 bases short and J 4 bases short, with 9 bases between. The CDR3 length is 14 residues.

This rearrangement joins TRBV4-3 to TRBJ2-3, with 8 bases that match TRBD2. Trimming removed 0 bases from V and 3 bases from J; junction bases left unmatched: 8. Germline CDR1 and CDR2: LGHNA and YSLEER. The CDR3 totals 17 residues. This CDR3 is CASSQDPGLAGTDTQYF. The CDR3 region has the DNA TGCGCCAGCAGCCAAGATCCCGGACTAGCTGGGACAGATACGCAGTATTTT.

The DNA for the CDR3 is TGCGCCAGCAGCCAGGGGACAGAGTTTAGGGAGCAGTACTTC. This sequence encodes CASSQGTEFREQYF. The chain uses TRBV4-1 and TRBJ2-7; TRBD1 agrees at 7 bases. CDR1 is MGHRA and CDR2 is YSYEKL in the germline V gene. The CDR3 is 14 residues long. The trim removed 3 bases at V and 7 bases at J, leaving 9 bases unmatched.

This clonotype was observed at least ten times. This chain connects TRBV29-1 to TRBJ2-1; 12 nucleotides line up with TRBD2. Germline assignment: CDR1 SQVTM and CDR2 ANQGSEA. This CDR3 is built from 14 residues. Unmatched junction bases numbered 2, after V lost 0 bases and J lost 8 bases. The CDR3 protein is CSVEEWTSGDEQFF. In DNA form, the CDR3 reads TGCAGCGTTGAAGAATGGACTAGCGGGGATGAGCAGTTCTTC.

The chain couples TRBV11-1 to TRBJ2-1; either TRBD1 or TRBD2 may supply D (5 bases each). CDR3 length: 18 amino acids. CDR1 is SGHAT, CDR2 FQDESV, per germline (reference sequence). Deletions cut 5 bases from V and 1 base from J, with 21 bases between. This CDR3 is CASSARRVGAESYNEQFF. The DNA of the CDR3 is TGTGCCAGCAGCGCCCGGCGGGTAGGGGCGGAATCCTACAATGAGCAGTTCTTC.

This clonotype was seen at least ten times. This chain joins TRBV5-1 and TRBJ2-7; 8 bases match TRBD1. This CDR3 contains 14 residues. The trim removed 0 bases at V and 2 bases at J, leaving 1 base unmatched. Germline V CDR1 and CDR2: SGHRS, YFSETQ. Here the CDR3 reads CASSLEGQAYEQYF. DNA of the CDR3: TGCGCCAGCAGCTTGGAGGGACAGGCCTACGAGCAGTACTTC.

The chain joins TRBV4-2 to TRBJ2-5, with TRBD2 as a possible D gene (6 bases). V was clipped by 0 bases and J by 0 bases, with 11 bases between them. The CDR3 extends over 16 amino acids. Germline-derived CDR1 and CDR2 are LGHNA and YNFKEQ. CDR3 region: CASSQDWDSYQETQYF. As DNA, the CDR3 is TGTGCCAGCAGCCAAGATTGGGACTCGTACCAAGAGACCCAGTACTTC.